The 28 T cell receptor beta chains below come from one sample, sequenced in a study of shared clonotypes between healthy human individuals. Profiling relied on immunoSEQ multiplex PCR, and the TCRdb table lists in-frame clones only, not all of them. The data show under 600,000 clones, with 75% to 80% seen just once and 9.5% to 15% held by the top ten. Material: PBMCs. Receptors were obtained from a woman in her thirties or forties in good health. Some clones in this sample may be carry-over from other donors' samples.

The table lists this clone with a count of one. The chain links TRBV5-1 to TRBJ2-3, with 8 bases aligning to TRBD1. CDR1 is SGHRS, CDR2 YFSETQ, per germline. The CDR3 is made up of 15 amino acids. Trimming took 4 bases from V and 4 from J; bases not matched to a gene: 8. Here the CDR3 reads CASSPGQGFSDTQYF. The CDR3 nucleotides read TGCGCCAGCAGCCCCGGACAGGGATTTTCAGATACGCAGTATTTT.

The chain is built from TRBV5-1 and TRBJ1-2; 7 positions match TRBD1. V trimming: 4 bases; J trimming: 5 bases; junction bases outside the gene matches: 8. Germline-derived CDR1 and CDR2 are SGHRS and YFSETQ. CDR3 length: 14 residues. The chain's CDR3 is CASSPGQVLYGYTF. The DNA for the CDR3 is TGCGCCAGCAGCCCCGGACAGGTCCTATATGGCTACACCTTC.

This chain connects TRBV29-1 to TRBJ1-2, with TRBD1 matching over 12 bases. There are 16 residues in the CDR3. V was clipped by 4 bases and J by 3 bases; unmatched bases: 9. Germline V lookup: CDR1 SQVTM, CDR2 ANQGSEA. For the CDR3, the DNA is TGCAGCGTTGGGCGGTCGGGACAGGGGGCAGACTATGGCTACACCTTC. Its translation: CSVGRSGQGADYGYTF.

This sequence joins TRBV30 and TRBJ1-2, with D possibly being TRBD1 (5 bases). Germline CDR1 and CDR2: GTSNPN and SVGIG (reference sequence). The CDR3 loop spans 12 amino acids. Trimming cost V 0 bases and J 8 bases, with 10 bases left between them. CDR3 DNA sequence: TGTGCCTGGAGTGTGATCCGGGGCGGCTACACCTTC. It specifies CAWSVIRGGYTF.

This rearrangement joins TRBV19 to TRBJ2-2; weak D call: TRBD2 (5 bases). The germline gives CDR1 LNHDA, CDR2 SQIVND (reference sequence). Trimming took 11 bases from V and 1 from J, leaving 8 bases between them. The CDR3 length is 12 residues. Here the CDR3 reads CASGLNTGELFF. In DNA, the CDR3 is TGTGCCTCAGGACTGAACACCGGGGAGCTGTTTTTT.

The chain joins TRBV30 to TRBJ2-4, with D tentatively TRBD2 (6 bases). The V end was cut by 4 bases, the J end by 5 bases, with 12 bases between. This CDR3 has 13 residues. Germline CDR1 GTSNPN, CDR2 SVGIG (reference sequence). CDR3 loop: CAWTLPSENIQYF. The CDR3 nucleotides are TGTGCCTGGACCCTGCCTAGCGAAAACATTCAGTACTTC.

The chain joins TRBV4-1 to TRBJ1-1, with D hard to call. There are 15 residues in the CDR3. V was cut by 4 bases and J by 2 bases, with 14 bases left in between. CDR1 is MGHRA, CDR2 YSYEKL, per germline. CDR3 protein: CASSPRRATNTEAFF. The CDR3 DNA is TGCGCCAGCAGCCCTCGGAGGGCGACCAACACTGAAGCTTTCTTT.

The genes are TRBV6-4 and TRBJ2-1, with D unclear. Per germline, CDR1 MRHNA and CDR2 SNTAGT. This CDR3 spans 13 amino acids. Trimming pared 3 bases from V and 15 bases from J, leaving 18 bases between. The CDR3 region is CASSELGSPRLFF. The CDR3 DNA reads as TGTGCCAGCAGTGAATTAGGCTCCCCACGGCTGTTCTTC.

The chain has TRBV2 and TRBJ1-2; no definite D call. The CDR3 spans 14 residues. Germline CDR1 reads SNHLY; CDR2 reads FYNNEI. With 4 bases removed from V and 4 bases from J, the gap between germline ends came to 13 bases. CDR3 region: CASSGSGKPYGYTF. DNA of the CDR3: TGTGCCAGCAGTGGTAGCGGGAAGCCCTATGGCTACACCTTC.

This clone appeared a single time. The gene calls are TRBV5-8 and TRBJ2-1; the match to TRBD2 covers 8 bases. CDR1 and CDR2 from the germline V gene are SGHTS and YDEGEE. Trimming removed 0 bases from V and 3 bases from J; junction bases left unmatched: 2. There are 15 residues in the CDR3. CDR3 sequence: CASSLDSGNYNEQFF. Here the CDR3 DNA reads TGTGCCAGCAGCTTGGATAGCGGGAACTACAATGAGCAGTTCTTC.

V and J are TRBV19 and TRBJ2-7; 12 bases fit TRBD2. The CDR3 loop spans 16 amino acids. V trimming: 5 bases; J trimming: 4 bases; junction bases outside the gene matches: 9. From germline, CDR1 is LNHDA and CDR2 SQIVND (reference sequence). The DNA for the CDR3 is TGTGCCAGTAGTGGAGCTAGCGGGAGGGCCGGGTACGAGCAGTACTTC. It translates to CASSGASGRAGYEQYF.

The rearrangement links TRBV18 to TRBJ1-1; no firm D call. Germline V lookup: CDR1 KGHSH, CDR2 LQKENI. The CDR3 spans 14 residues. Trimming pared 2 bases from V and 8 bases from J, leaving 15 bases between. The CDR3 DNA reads TGTGCCAGCTCACCAACCGGGCAGAACTCAGAAGCTTTCTTT. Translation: CASSPTGQNSEAFF.

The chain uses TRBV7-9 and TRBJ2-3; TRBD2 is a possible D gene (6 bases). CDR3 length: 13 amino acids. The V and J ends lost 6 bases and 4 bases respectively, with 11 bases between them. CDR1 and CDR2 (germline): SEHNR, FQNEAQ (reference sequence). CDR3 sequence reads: CASRGGNSDTQYF. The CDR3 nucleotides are TGTGCCAGCAGGGGCGGGAACTCAGATACGCAGTATTTT.

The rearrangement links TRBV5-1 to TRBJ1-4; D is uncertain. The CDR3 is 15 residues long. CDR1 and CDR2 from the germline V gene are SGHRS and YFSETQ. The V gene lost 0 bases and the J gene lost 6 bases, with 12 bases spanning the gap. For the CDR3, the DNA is TGCGCCAGCAGCTTGGTGGGGAACGAGGATGAAAAACTGTTTTTT. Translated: CASSLVGNEDEKLFF.

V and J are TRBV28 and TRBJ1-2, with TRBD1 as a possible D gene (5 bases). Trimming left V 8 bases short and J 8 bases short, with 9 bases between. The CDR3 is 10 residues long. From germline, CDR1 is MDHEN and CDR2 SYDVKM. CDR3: CASGARGYTF. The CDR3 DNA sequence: TGTGCCAGCGGGGCCAGGGGCTACACCTTC.

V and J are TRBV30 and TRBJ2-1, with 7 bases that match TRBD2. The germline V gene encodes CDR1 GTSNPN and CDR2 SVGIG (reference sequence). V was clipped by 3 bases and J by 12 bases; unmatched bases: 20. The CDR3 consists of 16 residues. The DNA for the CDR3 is TGTGCCTGGAGGGTGGGGCAGGGACTAAGGACCACTGCGCAGTTCTTC. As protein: CAWRVGQGLRTTAQFF.

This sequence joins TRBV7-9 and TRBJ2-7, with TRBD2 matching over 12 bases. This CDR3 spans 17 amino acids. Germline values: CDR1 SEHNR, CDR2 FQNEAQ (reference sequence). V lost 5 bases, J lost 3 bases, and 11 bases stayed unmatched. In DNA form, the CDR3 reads TGTGCCAGCAGCGGGGGCTGGGCGACTAGCGGGAGCTACGAGCAGTACTTC. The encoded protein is CASSGGWATSGSYEQYF.

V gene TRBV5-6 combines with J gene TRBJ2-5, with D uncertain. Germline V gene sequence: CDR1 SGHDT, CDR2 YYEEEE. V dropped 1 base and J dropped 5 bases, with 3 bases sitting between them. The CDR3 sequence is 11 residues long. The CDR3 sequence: CASSLMETQYF. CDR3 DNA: TGTGCCAGCAGCTTGATGGAGACCCAGTACTTC.

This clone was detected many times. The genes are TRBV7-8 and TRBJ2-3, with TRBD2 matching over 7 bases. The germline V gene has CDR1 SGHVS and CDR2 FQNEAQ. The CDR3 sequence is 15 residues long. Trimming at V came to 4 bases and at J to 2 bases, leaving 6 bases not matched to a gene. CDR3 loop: CASSSLAAYTDTQYF. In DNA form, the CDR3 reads TGTGCCAGCAGCTCCCTAGCGGCCTACACAGATACGCAGTATTTT.

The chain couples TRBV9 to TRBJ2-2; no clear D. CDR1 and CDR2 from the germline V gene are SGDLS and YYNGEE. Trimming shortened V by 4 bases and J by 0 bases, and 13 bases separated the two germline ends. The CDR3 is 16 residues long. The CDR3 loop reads CASSLALKANTGELFF. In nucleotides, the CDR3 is TGTGCCAGCAGCCTCGCCCTAAAAGCGAACACCGGGGAGCTGTTTTTT.

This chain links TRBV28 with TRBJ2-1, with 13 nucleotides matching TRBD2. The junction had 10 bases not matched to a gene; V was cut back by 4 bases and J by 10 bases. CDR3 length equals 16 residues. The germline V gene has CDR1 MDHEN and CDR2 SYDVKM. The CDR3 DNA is TGTGCCAGCAGTTCCCCGACTAGCGGGAGGTTCGGCGAGCAGTTCTTC. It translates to CASSSPTSGRFGEQFF.

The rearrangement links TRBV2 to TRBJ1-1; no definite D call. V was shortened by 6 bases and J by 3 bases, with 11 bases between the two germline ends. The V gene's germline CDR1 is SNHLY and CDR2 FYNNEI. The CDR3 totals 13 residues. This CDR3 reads CASRTQRDTEAFF. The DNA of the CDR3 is TGTGCCAGCAGAACACAGCGGGACACTGAAGCTTTCTTT.

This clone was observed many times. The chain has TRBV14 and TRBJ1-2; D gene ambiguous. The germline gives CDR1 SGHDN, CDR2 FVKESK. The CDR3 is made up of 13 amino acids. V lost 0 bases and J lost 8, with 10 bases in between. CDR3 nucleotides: TGTGCCAGCAGCCAAGAGCAAATGCGGGGCTACACCTTC. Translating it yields CASSQEQMRGYTF.

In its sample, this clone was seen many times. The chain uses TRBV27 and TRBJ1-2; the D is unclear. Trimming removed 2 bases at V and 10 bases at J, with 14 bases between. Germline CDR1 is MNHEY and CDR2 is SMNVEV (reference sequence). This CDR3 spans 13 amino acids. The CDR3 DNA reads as TGTGCCAGCAGTTTAGGGTACCCAGGCGTCTACACCTTC. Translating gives CASSLGYPGVYTF.

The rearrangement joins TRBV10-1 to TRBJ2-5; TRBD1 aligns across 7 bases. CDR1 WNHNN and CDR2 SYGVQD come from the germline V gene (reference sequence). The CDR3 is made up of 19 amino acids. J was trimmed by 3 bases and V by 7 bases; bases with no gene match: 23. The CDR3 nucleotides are TGCGCCAGCACTAGGACATTCGAGTTTCTCAGGGGGACAGAAGAGACCCAGTACTTC. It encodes CASTRTFEFLRGTEETQYF.

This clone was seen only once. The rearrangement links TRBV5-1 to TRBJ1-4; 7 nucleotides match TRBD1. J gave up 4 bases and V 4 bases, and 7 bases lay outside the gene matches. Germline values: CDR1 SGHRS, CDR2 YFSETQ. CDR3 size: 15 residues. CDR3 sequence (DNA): TGCGCCAGCAGCAGACAGGGCGATGGTAATGAAAAACTGTTTTTT. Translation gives CASSRQGDGNEKLFF.

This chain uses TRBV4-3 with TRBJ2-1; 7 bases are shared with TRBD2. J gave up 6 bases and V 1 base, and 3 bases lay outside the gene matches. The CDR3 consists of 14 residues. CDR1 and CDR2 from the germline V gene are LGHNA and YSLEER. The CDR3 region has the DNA TGCGCCAGCAGCCAAGGACTAGCCACCAATGAGCAGTTCTTC. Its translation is CASSQGLATNEQFF.

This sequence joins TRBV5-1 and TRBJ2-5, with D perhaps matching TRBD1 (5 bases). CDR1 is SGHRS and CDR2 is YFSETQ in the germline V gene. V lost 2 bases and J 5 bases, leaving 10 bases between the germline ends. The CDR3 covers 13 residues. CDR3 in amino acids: CASSFWGVETQYF. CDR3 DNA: TGCGCCAGCAGCTTTTGGGGCGTGGAGACCCAGTACTTC.